This T cell receptor (beta chain) was recovered during a study of cytomegalovirus exposure and HLA in healthy donors. In the study overall: Caucasian-associated ancestry cluster membership applied to about 80% of some 400 genotyped donors.

A multiplex PCR was run with 60 Vbeta primers and 13 Jbeta primers. Clones were sequenced by immunoSEQ multiplex PCR, and TCRdb holds only the in-frame ones, with some missing. This sample yields about 160,000 clones, of which 75% to 80% are seen a single time; 0.85% to 1% belongs to the top ten. The length of the CDR3 is 14 residues. V gave up 2 bases and J gave up 3 bases, with 7 bases separating them. From germline, CDR1 is MNHNS and CDR2 SASEGT. This receptor was identified in a woman aged 45-65 years in good health and CMV-seropositive. Sequencing was done on a sample of PBMCs. V and J are TRBV6-1 and TRBJ2-2; D call uncertain. CDR3 sequence reads: CASSELGYTGELFF. For the CDR3, the DNA is TGTGCCAGCAGTGAACTCGGGTACACCGGGGAGCTGTTTTTT.